This passage covers 26 T cell receptor beta chains from one sample sequenced in a study of T cell changes during pregnancy in multiple sclerosis. Repertoires were generated with immunoSEQ multiplex PCR, while TCRdb's copy carries only in-frame clones and drops some. The table includes approximately 100,000 clones, over 85% detected once. The sequences come from peripheral blood, collected in the second trimester of pregnancy. The receptors derive from a female donor with multiple sclerosis, enrolled in a pregnancy study.

The chain couples TRBV2 to TRBJ2-7, with TRBD1 matching 7 bases. V dropped 3 bases and J dropped 3; count of bases not matched to a gene: 5. The CDR3 length is 14 residues. Per the germline V gene, CDR1 is SNHLY and CDR2 is FYNNEI. CDR3 bases: TGTGCCAGCAGTGAGAACGCAGGGGGCTACGAGCAGTACTTC. This translates into CASSENAGGYEQYF.

The rearrangement uses TRBV7-3 and TRBJ2-2; D not resolved. The CDR3 contains 15 residues. Between the trimmed V and J ends, which lost 5 bases and 4 bases, there was a span of 14 bases. The germline V gene has CDR1 SGHTA and CDR2 FQGTGA. The CDR3 spells CASSQTGFGTGELFF. As DNA, the CDR3 is TGTGCCAGCAGCCAAACCGGGTTTGGCACCGGGGAGCTGTTTTTT.

The chain joins TRBV7-6 to TRBJ1-6; 7 nucleotides align to TRBD1. V gave up 6 bases and J gave up 2 bases; unmatched junction bases: 16. Germline V CDR1 and CDR2: SGHVS, FNYEAQ. The CDR3 runs to 19 residues. The CDR3 bases are TGTGCCAGCAGTTTTTTGCCGGGACAGTGGAGTCCCTATAATTCACCCCTCCACTTT. This encodes CASSFLPGQWSPYNSPLHF.

The V call is TRBV9, the J call TRBJ2-5; no firm D call. In germline, CDR1 is SGDLS, CDR2 YYNGEE. Trimming pared 0 bases from V and 1 base from J, leaving 10 bases between. The CDR3 is 15 residues long. This CDR3 reads CASSVGSQSQETQYF. The CDR3 DNA sequence: TGTGCCAGCAGCGTAGGGAGCCAGTCCCAAGAGACCCAGTACTTC.

The chain uses TRBV6-1 and TRBJ1-1; TRBD1 is a possible D gene (5 bases). CDR1 and CDR2 from the germline V gene are MNHNS and SASEGT. V shed 5 bases and J shed 1 base, with 5 bases lying between them. The CDR3 totals 12 residues. CDR3 sequence reads: CASSTGNTEAFF. In nucleotides, the CDR3 is TGTGCCAGCAGTACAGGGAACACTGAAGCTTTCTTT.

The chain links TRBV5-6 to TRBJ1-2; 8 bases fit TRBD1. The CDR3 contains 14 residues. Germline CDR1 is SGHDT and CDR2 is YYEEEE. V was pared by 0 bases and J by 7 bases, with 5 bases of the junction left unmatched. DNA for the CDR3: TGTGCCAGCAGCTTGGAACGGACAGGGCCTGGCTACACCTTC. Protein product: CASSLERTGPGYTF.

This chain joins TRBV4-1 and TRBJ2-5; perhaps TRBD2 as D (6 bases). V lost 0 bases and J lost 4, with 21 bases in between. In germline, CDR1 is MGHRA, CDR2 YSYEKL. This CDR3 is built from 18 residues. DNA of the CDR3: TGCGCCAGCAGCCAAGAACGGTTTGGGGGGAGTGATAGAGAGACCCAGTACTTC. Translation gives CASSQERFGGSDRETQYF.

The V gene is TRBV29-1, the J gene TRBJ1-5; 7 bases are shared with TRBD1. The ends lost 6 bases at V and 5 bases at J; junction bases unmatched: 10. The length of the CDR3 is 14 residues. Per germline, CDR1 SQVTM and CDR2 ANQGSEA. The CDR3 protein is CSVSPGTGDQPQHF. CDR3 sequence (DNA): TGCAGCGTATCCCCCGGAACAGGGGATCAGCCCCAGCATTTT. Supplemented by reference TRBV29-1 and TRBJ1-5, the full variable domain reads SAVISQKPSRDICQRGTSLTIQCQVDSQVTMMFWYRQQPGQSLTLIATANQGSEATYESGFVIDKFPISRPNLTFSTLTVSNMSPEDSSIYLCSVSPGTGDQPQHFGDGTRLSIL.

The chain uses TRBV6-5 and TRBJ1-6, with TRBD1 matching 9 bases. The CDR3 contains 16 residues. CDR1 and CDR2 (germline): MNHEY, SVGAGI. V trimming: 2 bases; J trimming: 9 bases; junction bases outside the gene matches: 8. The CDR3 DNA reads TGTGCCAGCAGTTACGGGGGACAGGGACGCTTTTCACCCCTCCACTTT. Translating gives CASSYGGQGRFSPLHF.

Notes on this clone: Mismatch with germline at one junction end may stem from a read error. This chain connects TRBV9 to TRBJ2-5; perhaps TRBD2 as D (5 bases). This CDR3 spans 10 amino acids. The germline gives CDR1 SGDLS, CDR2 YYNGEE. CDR3 in amino acids: CASSPHLGDF. CDR3 DNA: TGTGCCAGCAGCCCTCACCTCGGGGACTTC.

The V call is TRBV19, the J call TRBJ1-1, with 7 bases fitting TRBD1. Germline-derived CDR1 and CDR2 are LNHDA and SQIVND (reference sequence). The J segment lost 2 bases and the V segment lost 5 bases, leaving 5 bases of the junction unmatched. The CDR3 loop spans 14 amino acids. The CDR3 protein is CASSSGQYNTEAFF. The CDR3 DNA is TGTGCCAGTAGTTCGGGACAGTACAACACTGAAGCTTTCTTT.

The chain joins TRBV6-5 to TRBJ2-3, with 7 bases matching TRBD1. Looked up from germline, CDR1 is MNHEY and CDR2 is SVGAGI. The CDR3 consists of 11 residues. V lost 5 bases and J lost 13; bases outside the gene matches: 6. CDR3 loop: CASSRQGLKYF. CDR3 sequence (DNA): TGTGCCAGCAGTCGACAGGGTCTCAAGTATTTT.

V usage is TRBV11-2 and J usage is TRBJ2-1; TRBD2 matches 10 bases. This CDR3 spans 15 amino acids. J was trimmed by 7 bases and V by 5 bases; bases with no gene match: 8. CDR1 and CDR2 from the germline V gene are SGHAT and FQNNGV. As DNA, the CDR3 is TGTGCCAGCAGCCTCAGACTAGCGGGCCCTAATGAGCAGTTCTTC. Protein sequence: CASSLRLAGPNEQFF. The complete variable domain, with remaining parts taken from reference TRBV11-2 and TRBJ2-1, reads EAGVAQSPRYKIIEKRQSVAFWCNPISGHATLYWYQQILGQGPKLLIQFQNNGVVDDSQLPKDRFSAERLKGVDSTLKIQPAKLEDSAVYLCASSLRLAGPNEQFFGPGTRLTVL.

The chain combines TRBV5-1 with TRBJ2-1, with 7 positions matching TRBD1. From germline, CDR1 is SGHRS and CDR2 YFSETQ. This CDR3 region has 14 residues. V dropped 1 base and J dropped 6; count of bases not matched to a gene: 4. For the CDR3, the DNA is TGCGCCAGCAGCTTGCGGGCAGGGGGCAATGAGCAGTTCTTC. It codes for CASSLRAGGNEQFF.

The chain has TRBV7-9 and TRBJ2-1; 7 positions match TRBD2. This CDR3 has 17 residues. The germline V gene has CDR1 SEHNR and CDR2 FQNEAQ (reference sequence). After removal of 1 base from V and 4 bases from J, the junction contained 10 bases not matched to a gene. DNA of the CDR3: TGTGCCAGCAGCTTAGGACAAGGCGGGAGAGGGTACAATGAGCAGTTCTTC. As protein: CASSLGQGGRGYNEQFF.

This chain joins TRBV5-4 and TRBJ1-2; a weak D match, TRBD1 (5 bases). Trimming stripped 5 bases from V and 6 bases from J, with 20 bases between. The germline V gene has CDR1 SGHNT and CDR2 YYREEE (reference sequence). The CDR3 has 15 amino acids. Here the CDR3 DNA reads TGTGCCAGCAGTGGGGGGGGATACAGGCGGCATGGCTACACCTTC. Amino acids: CASSGGGYRRHGYTF.

V and J are TRBV19 and TRBJ1-5; 7 bases agree with TRBD1. Germline values: CDR1 LNHDA, CDR2 SQIVND (reference sequence). The CDR3 sequence is 16 residues long. Trimming took 5 bases from V and 4 from J; bases not matched to a gene: 11. CDR3 DNA sequence: TGTGCCAGTAGTCCTTCAATAGACAGGGCGAATCAGCCCCAGCATTTT. The encoded protein is CASSPSIDRANQPQHF.

The CDR3 region is CASSSDSGELFF. The DNA for the CDR3 is TGTGCCAGCAGCTCGGACTCCGGGGAGCTGTTTTTT. The chain uses TRBV7-3 and TRBJ2-2; perhaps TRBD2 as D (5 bases). CDR1 is SGHTA, CDR2 FQGTGA, per germline. Trimming took off 4 bases at V and 6 bases at J, with 6 bases between the two ends. The CDR3 has 12 amino acids.

The V and J genes are TRBV6-1 and TRBJ2-5, with 9 bases aligning to TRBD2. The CDR3 length is 15 residues. V shed 3 bases, J shed 5 bases, and the junction held 7 bases outside the gene matches. Germline V lookup: CDR1 MNHNS, CDR2 SASEGT. The CDR3 loop is CASSDPGLARETQYF. The DNA for the CDR3 is TGTGCCAGCAGTGACCCGGGACTAGCCAGGGAGACCCAGTACTTC.

The chain recombines TRBV9 with TRBJ2-3, with D possibly TRBD2 on 5 matching bases. The V end was cut by 2 bases, the J end by 0 bases, with 10 bases between. The length of the CDR3 is 15 residues. In germline, CDR1 is SGDLS, CDR2 YYNGEE. CDR3 in amino acids: CASSVGAVSTDTQYF. CDR3 in DNA: TGTGCCAGCAGCGTCGGAGCGGTAAGCACAGATACGCAGTATTTT.

This chain links TRBV7-6 with TRBJ2-5; tentative D call: TRBD2 (5 bases). V lost 4 bases, J lost 5 bases, and 11 bases lay in between. The CDR3 contains 13 residues. In germline, CDR1 is SGHVS, CDR2 FNYEAQ. The CDR3 region is CASSYQPGETQYF. The CDR3, as DNA: TGTGCCAGCAGCTACCAGCCGGGGGAGACCCAGTACTTC.

This clone was picked up a small number of times. This rearrangement joins TRBV6-1 to TRBJ2-1, with D possibly TRBD1 on 9 matching bases. The V end was cut by 7 bases, the J end by 8 bases, with 21 bases between. CDR1 is MNHNS, CDR2 SASEGT, per germline. The CDR3 spans 15 residues. The CDR3 DNA sequence: TGTGCCAGCACTTTAGCGGGACAGGGAATTTATGAGCAGTTCTTC. Translation gives CASTLAGQGIYEQFF.

V and J are TRBV10-1 and TRBJ2-3; no definite D call. Between the trimmed V and J ends, which lost 2 bases and 2 bases, there was a span of 11 bases. The CDR3 loop spans 15 amino acids. Germline V gene sequence: CDR1 WNHNN, CDR2 SYGVQD (reference sequence). CDR3 in amino acids: CASSERSVYTDTQYF. CDR3 in DNA: TGCGCCAGCAGTGAGAGAAGCGTGTACACAGATACGCAGTATTTT.

This clone was counted once. J is TRBJ2-7 and V is TRBV13; no firm D call. The germline V and J ends were trimmed by 3 bases and 0 bases, with 6 bases remaining between them. Germline V gene data show CDR1 as PRHDT and CDR2 as FYEKMQ (reference sequence). The CDR3 loop spans 13 amino acids. CDR3 DNA sequence: TGTGCCAGCAGCTTCCCGAGCTCCTACGAGCAGTACTTC. Translation: CASSFPSSYEQYF.

V and J are TRBV5-1 and TRBJ2-3; 8 bases are shared with TRBD2. Trimming removed 3 bases from V and 0 bases from J; junction bases left unmatched: 9. The CDR3 extends over 17 amino acids. Per the germline V gene, CDR1 is SGHRS and CDR2 is YFSETQ. In DNA, the CDR3 is TGCGCCAGCAGCTCGGGTCTAGCGGGTACTAGCACAGATACGCAGTATTTT. This encodes CASSSGLAGTSTDTQYF.

The chain employs TRBV30 and TRBJ2-7; D unclear. CDR1 is GTSNPN and CDR2 is SVGIG in the germline V gene (reference sequence). The V end lost 4 bases, the J end lost 2 bases, and 9 bases lay between the germline ends. CDR3 length: 12 residues. CDR3 loop: CAWNRSPYEQYF. The CDR3 region has the DNA TGTGCCTGGAACCGGTCCCCCTACGAGCAGTACTTC.